The next 6 T cell receptor beta chains were all read from a single sample in a study of human T cells and chemical hapten exposure. Time point noted: patch test 3, about 24 weeks after DPC sensitization. The treatment was: therapeutic diphenylcyclopropenone sensitization with weekly scalp DPC. TCRdb re-derived calls from the RACE reads in MiXCR, one entry per CDR3 protein. Of roughly 200,000 distinct CDR3 sequences in the sample, about 22% are singletons; the top ten hold under 2.5%. The material was whole blood, obtained in connection with sensitization to the hapten diphenylcyclopropenone (DPC). These receptors were taken from a woman in her thirties or forties with alopecia areata. Some clones in this sample may be carry-over from other donors' samples.

This clonotype was detected a few times. The genes are TRBV28 and TRBJ1-5; tentative D call: TRBD1 (6 bases). Germline loops: CDR1 MDHEN, CDR2 SYDVKM. CDR3 length equals 15 residues. Trimming took off 5 bases at V and 0 bases at J, with 11 bases between the two ends. CDR3 in DNA: TGTGCCAGCAGTCCCGGGACACCTAGCAATCAGCCCCAGCATTTT. Translating gives CASSPGTPSNQPQHF.

This clonotype was seen ten or more times. The chain is built from TRBV7-2 and TRBJ2-2, with 10 positions matching TRBD2. The J segment lost 3 bases and the V segment lost 5 bases, leaving 9 bases of the junction unmatched. This CDR3 has 17 amino acids. Germline CDR1 is SGHTA and CDR2 is FQGNSA. CDR3 protein: CASSPHGLAAYTGELFF. CDR3 nucleotide sequence: TGTGCCAGCAGCCCCCATGGACTAGCGGCGTACACCGGGGAGCTGTTTTTT.

The genes are TRBV5-1 and TRBJ1-2, with 9 bases aligning to TRBD1. The germline gives CDR1 SGHRS, CDR2 YFSETQ. V trimming: 4 bases; J trimming: 5 bases; junction bases outside the gene matches: 9. The CDR3 extends over 15 amino acids. The CDR3 spells CASSLPGQGKYGYTF. The CDR3 DNA sequence: TGCGCCAGCAGCCTACCGGGACAGGGAAAGTATGGCTACACCTTC.

This clonotype was counted only a few times. The chain joins TRBV10-3 to TRBJ1-2, with D unresolved. Deletions cut 0 bases from V and 5 bases from J, with 7 bases between. The germline V gene encodes CDR1 ENHRY and CDR2 SYGVKD. The CDR3 length is 13 residues. CDR3 protein: CAISESVDYGYTF. The CDR3 DNA is TGTGCCATCAGTGAGTCTGTAGATTATGGCTACACCTTC.

This clonotype was seen more than once but under ten times. The CDR3 bases are TGTGCCACCAGTGAACCCTCGTCGGGGAGCTCCTACGAGCAGTACTTC. Its translation is CATSEPSSGSSYEQYF. The chain combines TRBV24-1 with TRBJ2-7, with D tentatively TRBD2 (5 bases). The CDR3 extends over 16 amino acids. V lost 4 bases, J lost 0 bases, and 15 bases lay in between. From germline, CDR1 is KGHDR and CDR2 SFDVKD.

The chain is built from TRBV28 and TRBJ2-7, with 12 bases that match TRBD2. V dropped 7 bases and J dropped 4; count of bases not matched to a gene: 14. CDR3 length: 17 residues. Germline assignment: CDR1 MDHEN and CDR2 SYDVKM. The CDR3 DNA reads as TGTGCCAGCACCGGACCCCCGGGACTAGCGGGCCCATACGAGCAGTACTTC. Translated, it gives CASTGPPGLAGPYEQYF. Combining the CDR3 with reference TRBV28 and TRBJ2-7 gives the whole variable domain DVKVTQSSRYLVKRTGEKVFLECVQDMDHENMFWYRQDPGLGLRLIYFSYDVKMKEKGDIPEGYSVSREKKERFSLILESASTNQTSMYLCASTGPPGLAGPYEQYFGPGTRLTVT.